The 30 T cell receptor beta chains reported below all come from one sample, sequenced in a study of blood T cell repertoires in COVID-19. Assay used: immunoSEQ multiplex PCR; TCRdb lists only in-frame clones, some missing. The profile shows 200,000 to 300,000 clones, approximately 90% of them singletons. Sequencing used peripheral blood. Receptor source: a man aged 55 to 70 who had recovered from COVID-19.

V gene TRBV3-1 (or the pseudogene TRBV3-2) combines with J gene TRBJ2-7; 9 positions match TRBD1. The CDR3 covers 18 residues. The germline CDR1 and CDR2 sequences are LGHDT and YNNKEL (reference sequence). The junction had 16 bases not matched to a gene; V was cut back by 4 bases and J by 3 bases. The CDR3 spells CASSRGGQGLQPVYEQYF. The CDR3 nucleotides are TGTGCCAGCAGCCGGGGGGGACAGGGTCTCCAACCCGTCTACGAGCAGTACTTC.

The V and J genes are TRBV10-3 and TRBJ1-3; possibly TRBD1 for D (5 bases). Between the trimmed V and J ends, which lost 0 bases and 4 bases, there was a span of 10 bases. The CDR3 has 15 amino acids. Germline V gene data show CDR1 as ENHRY and CDR2 as SYGVKD. CDR3 nucleotide sequence: TGTGCCATCAGTGAGTCGCAGGGAAGAGGAAACACCATATATTTT. Protein: CAISESQGRGNTIYF.

This clone was seen only once. The rearrangement joins TRBV9 to TRBJ2-3; TRBD2 agrees at 10 bases. The V and J ends lost 5 bases and 3 bases, in that order; junction bases with no gene match: 9. This CDR3 is 16 amino acids long. The V gene's germline CDR1 is SGDLS and CDR2 YYNGEE. In nucleotides, the CDR3 is TGTGCCAGCAGGCAGCGGGAGGGGGCGACAACAGATACGCAGTATTTT. Translated: CASRQREGATTDTQYF.

The chain joins TRBV7-8 to TRBJ1-3; D may be TRBD1 (6 bases). The V gene lost 4 bases and the J gene lost 8 bases, with 21 bases spanning the gap. This CDR3 has 16 residues. Germline V gives CDR1 SGHVS, CDR2 FQNEAQ. In DNA form, the CDR3 reads TGTGCCAGCAGCTACCGACCGGGGGGGGCGCGGGACACCATATATTTT. Its protein is CASSYRPGGARDTIYF.

The rearrangement links TRBV3-1 (or the pseudogene TRBV3-2) to TRBJ1-2, with TRBD1 matching over 9 bases. The germline CDR1 and CDR2 sequences are LGHDT and YNNKEL (reference sequence). The CDR3 is 16 amino acids. The V segment lost 1 base and the J segment 7 bases; nucleotides outside the gene matches: 10. The CDR3 loop is CASSQVGTGFGFGYTF. The CDR3, as DNA: TGTGCCAGCAGCCAAGTGGGGACAGGGTTCGGTTTTGGCTACACCTTC.

The gene calls are TRBV18 and TRBJ1-1, with TRBD1 as a possible D gene (5 bases). Trimming cost V 6 bases and J 4 bases, with 15 bases left between them. Per the germline V gene, CDR1 is KGHSH and CDR2 is LQKENI. The CDR3 totals 14 residues. The CDR3 reads CASSQIWGVTEAFF. The CDR3 DNA reads as TGTGCCAGCTCGCAAATATGGGGGGTCACTGAAGCTTTCTTT.

The chain is built from TRBV29-1 and TRBJ1-2; 9 nucleotides align to TRBD1. CDR1 and CDR2 from the germline V gene are SQVTM and ANQGSEA. V lost 2 bases to trimming and J lost 7 bases; unmatched junction nucleotides: 8. This CDR3 comprises 14 residues. CDR3 DNA sequence: TGCAGCGTTGAAAAAGTACAGGGGGCTGGTGGCTACACCTTC. Its translation is CSVEKVQGAGGYTF.

The chain couples TRBV24-1 to TRBJ2-3, with 8 bases lining up with TRBD2. From germline, CDR1 is KGHDR and CDR2 SFDVKD. The CDR3 spans 14 residues. Losses at the gene ends were 8 bases for V and 1 base for J; bases not matched to a gene: 4. CDR3 protein: CATNRRGGTDTQYF. The CDR3 DNA reads TGTGCCACCAATAGGCGGGGGGGCACAGATACGCAGTATTTT.

V gene TRBV29-1 combines with J gene TRBJ1-2, with D unresolved. Germline lookup yields CDR1 SQVTM and CDR2 ANQGSEA. The CDR3 has 13 residues. V dropped 3 bases and J dropped 0 bases, with 8 bases sitting between them. In nucleotides, the CDR3 is TGCAGCGTTGATCAGTCCACTAACTATGGCTACACCTTC. Translated: CSVDQSTNYGYTF.

The chain combines TRBV7-2 with TRBJ2-3, with TRBD2 matching over 7 bases. V lost 4 bases to trimming and J lost 0 bases; unmatched junction nucleotides: 7. The CDR3 length is 16 residues. The germline gives CDR1 SGHTA, CDR2 FQGNSA. The CDR3 is CASSSPRTRSTDTQYF. CDR3 nucleotides: TGTGCCAGCAGCTCGCCGAGGACTAGGAGCACAGATACGCAGTATTTT.

This clone was seen once. The chain recombines TRBV12-3 or TRBV12-4 with TRBJ2-1; TRBD2 is a possible D gene (5 bases). The CDR3 loop spans 11 amino acids. V was trimmed by 2 bases and J by 16 bases, leaving 12 bases between them. CDR3 DNA: TGTGCCAGCAGTTTAAATGAGGGCCTCTTCTTC. Its protein product is CASSLNEGLFF.

The chain links TRBV15 to TRBJ1-4, with D unresolved. This CDR3 is 16 amino acids long. Germline V lookup: CDR1 LNHNV, CDR2 YYDKDF (reference sequence). V was clipped by 0 bases and J by 8 bases, with 16 bases between them. CDR3 nucleotide sequence: TGTGCCACCAGCAGAGATATCGGGAGATCCCGGGAAAAACTGTTTTTT. It is translated as CATSRDIGRSREKLFF.

The V gene is TRBV18, the J gene TRBJ2-5; a weak D match, TRBD1 (6 bases). With 2 bases removed from V and 2 bases from J, the gap between germline ends came to 9 bases. Germline CDR1 reads KGHSH; CDR2 reads LQKENI. This CDR3 region has 14 residues. This CDR3 reads CASSPNGQQETQYF. The DNA of the CDR3 is TGTGCCAGCTCACCAAATGGACAGCAAGAGACCCAGTACTTC.

The chain couples TRBV7-2 to TRBJ2-5, with 8 positions matching TRBD1. The CDR3 covers 16 residues. Trimming removed 3 bases from V and 4 bases from J; junction bases left unmatched: 10. Germline values: CDR1 SGHTA, CDR2 FQGNSA. DNA for the CDR3: TGTGCCAGCAGCTTGGACAGGGAACCCAGTCGAGAGACCCAGTACTTC. It is translated as CASSLDREPSRETQYF.

The genes are TRBV24-1 and TRBJ2-2; the D gene is possibly TRBD1 (5 bases). Trimming left V 0 bases short and J 7 bases short, with 8 bases between. The CDR3 length is 14 residues. Per germline, CDR1 KGHDR and CDR2 SFDVKD. CDR3 sequence: CATSDLSRGGELFF. The CDR3 nucleotides are TGTGCCACCAGTGATTTGAGTAGGGGCGGGGAGCTGTTTTTT.

The V call is TRBV19, the J call TRBJ1-6, with TRBD1 matching 7 bases. Germline CDR1 reads LNHDA; CDR2 reads SQIVND (reference sequence). The CDR3 has 13 amino acids. The V segment lost 7 bases and the J segment 6 bases; nucleotides outside the gene matches: 3. The CDR3 nucleotides read TGTGCCAGTAAACAGGGGCCTAATTCACCCCTCCACTTT. This gives the protein CASKQGPNSPLHF.

This clone was seen more than once but under ten times. V and J are TRBV28 and TRBJ1-5, with unresolved D. The germline V gene encodes CDR1 MDHEN and CDR2 SYDVKM. This CDR3 comprises 13 residues. V dropped 2 bases and J dropped 5 bases, with 7 bases sitting between them. CDR3 in DNA: TGTGCCAGCAGTTTAACCGGTGATCAGCCCCAGCATTTT. This gives the protein CASSLTGDQPQHF.

As regards this clone: The same CDR3 is also encoded by other DNA sequences in this sample. The chain joins TRBV9 to TRBJ2-3; weak D call: TRBD2 (6 bases). Between the trimmed V and J ends, which lost 0 bases and 1 base, there was a span of 9 bases. Germline V CDR1 and CDR2: SGDLS, YYNGEE. The CDR3 is made up of 15 amino acids. For the CDR3, the DNA is TGTGCCAGCAGCGTAGTGTGGGGGGGCACAGATACGCAGTATTTT. Translated, it gives CASSVVWGGTDTQYF.

The chain employs TRBV6-5 and TRBJ2-7, with D possibly TRBD1 on 5 matching bases. CDR1 is MNHEY and CDR2 is SVGAGI in the germline V gene. Between the trimmed V and J ends, which lost 1 base and 2 bases, there was a span of 15 bases. The CDR3 length is 16 residues. CDR3: CASSYFDSLSTYEQYF. CDR3 bases: TGTGCCAGCAGTTACTTTGACAGCCTATCCACCTACGAGCAGTACTTC.

This clone showed up just a few times. This sequence joins TRBV5-1 and TRBJ2-3; D possibly corresponds to TRBD1 (6 bases). From germline, CDR1 is SGHRS and CDR2 YFSETQ. The CDR3 totals 15 residues. With 0 bases removed from V and 3 bases from J, the gap between germline ends came to 11 bases. In DNA, the CDR3 is TGCGCCAGCAGCTTGGACAGGGCTGATACAGATACGCAGTATTTT. Its translation: CASSLDRADTDTQYF. The variable domain in full, completed from reference TRBV5-1 and TRBJ2-3, reads KAGVTQTPRYLIKTRGQQVTLSCSPISGHRSVSWYQQTPGQGLQFLFEYFSETQRNKGNFPGRFSGRQFSNSRSEMNVSTLELGDSALYLCASSLDRADTDTQYFGPGTRLTVL.

This clone came up once. The J gene is TRBJ1-2, the V gene TRBV30; TRBD1 might be the D (5 bases). The CDR3 extends over 12 amino acids. Trimming left V 2 bases short and J 3 bases short, with 7 bases between. Germline lookup yields CDR1 GTSNPN and CDR2 SVGIG (reference sequence). The CDR3 DNA reads TGTGCCTGGAGTCCCAGGGACTATGGCTACACCTTC. Protein sequence: CAWSPRDYGYTF.

The J gene is TRBJ1-2, the V gene TRBV5-1, with D uncertain. The CDR3 covers 13 residues. V lost 5 bases to trimming and J lost 4 bases, with 12 bases between them. CDR1 SGHRS and CDR2 YFSETQ come from the germline V gene. The CDR3 nucleotides read TGCGCCAGCAGATCCGACACCTTCTATGGCTACACCTTC. This encodes CASRSDTFYGYTF.

The chain links TRBV10-3 to TRBJ2-1; D remains unclear. The CDR3 loop spans 15 amino acids. Trimming removed 4 bases from V and 7 bases from J, with 17 bases in between. Germline values: CDR1 ENHRY, CDR2 SYGVKD. Here the CDR3 DNA reads TGTGCCATCAGTGCTGGCCCCTCCATCTGGAATGAGCAGTTCTTC. Its protein product is CAISAGPSIWNEQFF.

This clone came up once. V and J are TRBV12-3 or TRBV12-4 and TRBJ2-5, with D unclear. V was shortened by 2 bases and J by 9 bases, with 10 bases between the two germline ends. The CDR3 sequence is 12 residues long. The CDR3 DNA sequence: TGTGCCAGCAGTTTAACCCAAACTCCCCAGTACTTC. Protein: CASSLTQTPQYF.

The gene calls are TRBV27 and TRBJ2-1, with TRBD1 matching 10 bases. CDR1 is MNHEY and CDR2 is SMNVEV in the germline V gene (reference sequence). V shed 1 base, J shed 2 bases, and the junction held 5 bases outside the gene matches. This CDR3 spans 17 amino acids. DNA of the CDR3: TGTGCCAGCAGTTTATTTTCAGGACAGGGGGCCTACAATGAGCAGTTCTTC. Translated, it gives CASSLFSGQGAYNEQFF.

This clone has just a few counts. J is TRBJ2-7 and V is TRBV27; D might be TRBD2 (7 bases). This CDR3 is built from 13 residues. CDR1 and CDR2 (germline): MNHEY, SMNVEV (reference sequence). Trimming shortened V by 10 bases and J by 3 bases, and 16 bases separated the two germline ends. The CDR3 DNA reads as TGTGCCACCAGGGCGGGGGCCCTCTACGAGCAGTACTTC. Its translation is CATRAGALYEQYF.

The gene calls are TRBV25-1 and TRBJ2-1, with TRBD1 matching 8 bases. The CDR3 length is 14 residues. Germline CDR1 is MGHDK and CDR2 is SYGVNS. The J segment lost 7 bases and the V segment lost 8 bases, leaving 10 bases of the junction unmatched. The CDR3 region is CASPQGAGANEQFF. The CDR3 DNA sequence: TGTGCCAGCCCGCAGGGGGCTGGGGCTAATGAGCAGTTCTTC.

This chain links TRBV5-8 with TRBJ2-1; D is perhaps TRBD2 (5 bases). Deletions cut 6 bases from V and 0 bases from J, with 13 bases between. The length of the CDR3 is 15 residues. CDR1 SGHTS and CDR2 YDEGEE come from the germline V gene. CDR3 in amino acids: CASIKEGLSYNEQFF. CDR3 nucleotides: TGTGCCAGCATCAAAGAGGGTCTCTCCTACAATGAGCAGTTCTTC.

The V and J genes are TRBV24-1 and TRBJ2-1; the D is unclear. The CDR3 runs to 15 residues. The V end lost 1 base, the J end lost 2 bases, and 8 bases lay between the germline ends. The germline V gene has CDR1 KGHDR and CDR2 SFDVKD. This CDR3 is CATSDLGRAYNEQFF. The CDR3 DNA follows: TGTGCCACCAGTGATTTAGGTCGGGCCTACAATGAGCAGTTCTTC.

The V and J genes are TRBV25-1 and TRBJ2-1, with 7 bases identical to TRBD2. Trimming took 3 bases from V and 1 from J; bases not matched to a gene: 3. The CDR3 has 15 residues. Germline V gives CDR1 MGHDK, CDR2 SYGVNS. The CDR3 spells CASSDPGGSYNEQFF. The CDR3, as DNA: TGTGCCAGCAGTGATCCGGGGGGTTCCTACAATGAGCAGTTCTTC.